This TCR beta chain comes out of a study of CD8 T cells in Susac syndrome. Study in general: Patients with Susac syndrome were therapy-naive, on corticosteroids, or on intravenous immunoglobulin alone at blood draw.

After extraction with the RNeasy kit, about 0.45 to 1 ug of the RNA was reverse transcribed using random hexamers. Using its own MiXCR run on the immunoSEQ multiplex PCR reads, TCRdb lists one record per CDR3 protein. The data show about 2,600 distinct CDR3 sequences, less than 85% seen once. The CDR3 is made up of 14 amino acids. CDR1 MNHEY and CDR2 SMNVEV come from the germline V gene (reference sequence). Trimming removed 6 bases at V and 5 bases at J, with 14 bases between. The memory subsets used in TEMRA sorting were defined through staining for CD27 and CD45RA. Both total CD8+ T cells and sorted CD8+ TEMRA cells were sequenced. The CD8+ and CD4+ T cells were isolated magnetically using a negative isolation approach, whereas the TEMRA cells were enriched by FACS.

The TCR sequence derives from a human donor with Susac syndrome. This rearrangement joins TRBV27 to TRBJ2-1; a weak D match, TRBD1 (7 bases). Material for sequencing was CD8+ TEMRA cells from PBMCs. Subset: FACS-sorted terminally differentiated effector memory CD8+ T cells re-expressing CD45RA (CD8+ TEMRA). CDR3 bases: TGTGCCAGCAGCAGGGGGGTTATCAACAATGAGCAGTTCTTC. It translates to CASSRGVINNEQFF.